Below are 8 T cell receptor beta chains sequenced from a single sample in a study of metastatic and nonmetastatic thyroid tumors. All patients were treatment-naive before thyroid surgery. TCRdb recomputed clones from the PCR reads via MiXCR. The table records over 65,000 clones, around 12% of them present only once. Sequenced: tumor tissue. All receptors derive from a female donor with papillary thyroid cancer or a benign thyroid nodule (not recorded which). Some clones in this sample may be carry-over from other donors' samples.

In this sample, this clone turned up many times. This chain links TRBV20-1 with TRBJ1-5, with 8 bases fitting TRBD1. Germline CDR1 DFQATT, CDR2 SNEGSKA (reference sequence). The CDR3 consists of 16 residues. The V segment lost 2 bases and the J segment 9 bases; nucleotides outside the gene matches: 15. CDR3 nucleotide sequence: TGCAGTGCTAGACGGACAGGGTCTCCAGCCCGGGGGCCCCAGCATTTT. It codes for CSARRTGSPARGPQHF.

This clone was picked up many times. In nucleotides, the CDR3 is TGCGCCAGCAGCTTGGGGCAAAGCACAGATACGCAGTATTTT. Protein sequence: CASSLGQSTDTQYF. The chain joins TRBV5-1 to TRBJ2-3; D is unclear. The germline CDR1 and CDR2 sequences are SGHRS and YFSETQ. The CDR3 sequence is 14 residues long. V was trimmed by 0 bases and J by 0 bases, leaving 5 bases between them.

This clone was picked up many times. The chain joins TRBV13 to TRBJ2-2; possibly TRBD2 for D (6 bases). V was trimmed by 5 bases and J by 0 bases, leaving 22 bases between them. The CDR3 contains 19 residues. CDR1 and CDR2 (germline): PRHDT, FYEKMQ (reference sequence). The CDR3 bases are TGTGCCAGCAGCCCACTTCACTGGGGGAGGAGTACGAACACCGGGGAGCTGTTTTTT. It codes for CASSPLHWGRSTNTGELFF.

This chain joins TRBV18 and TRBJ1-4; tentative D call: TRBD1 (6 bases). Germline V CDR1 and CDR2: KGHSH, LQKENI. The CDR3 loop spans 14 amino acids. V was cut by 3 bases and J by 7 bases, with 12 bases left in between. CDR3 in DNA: TGTGCCAGCTCACCGTTTGACAGGCTTGAAAAACTGTTTTTT. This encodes CASSPFDRLEKLFF.

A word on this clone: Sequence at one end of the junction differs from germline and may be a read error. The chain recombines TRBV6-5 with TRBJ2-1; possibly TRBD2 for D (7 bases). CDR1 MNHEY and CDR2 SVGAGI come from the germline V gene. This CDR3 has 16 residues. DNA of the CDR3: TGTGCCAGCATTTACGGGGGGTCCAGGGGTATATATGAGCAGTTCTTC. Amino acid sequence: CASIYGGSRGIYEQFF.

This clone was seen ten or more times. The CDR3, as DNA: TGCGCCAGCAGCCAAAGCCCGGGACAGCAAGAGACCCAGTACTTC. Its translation is CASSQSPGQQETQYF. The rearrangement links TRBV4-1 to TRBJ2-5; TRBD1 matches 7 bases. This CDR3 comprises 15 residues. From germline, CDR1 is MGHRA and CDR2 YSYEKL. V trimming: 2 bases; J trimming: 2 bases; junction bases outside the gene matches: 5.

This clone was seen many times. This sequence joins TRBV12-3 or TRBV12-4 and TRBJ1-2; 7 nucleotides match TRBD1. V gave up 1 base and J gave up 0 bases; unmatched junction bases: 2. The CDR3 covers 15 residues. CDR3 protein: CASSLGQGANYGYTF. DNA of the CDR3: TGTGCCAGCAGTTTAGGACAGGGAGCTAACTATGGCTACACCTTC.

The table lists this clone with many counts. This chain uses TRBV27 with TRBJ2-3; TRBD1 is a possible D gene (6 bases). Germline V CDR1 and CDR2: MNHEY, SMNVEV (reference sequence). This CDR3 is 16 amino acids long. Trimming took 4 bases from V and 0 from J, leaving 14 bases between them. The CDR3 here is CASSSYGTTSTDTQYF. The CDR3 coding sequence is TGTGCCAGCAGTTCGTACGGGACAACTAGCACAGATACGCAGTATTTT.